A single sample gave rise to the 21 T cell receptor beta chains below, sequenced in a study of cytomegalovirus exposure and HLA in healthy donors. The PCR had 60 Vbeta and 13 Jbeta primers. TCRdb keeps only in-frame clones here, not all; method: immunoSEQ multiplex PCR. Recorded here are about 130,000 clones; the top ten clones represent 2% to 2.5%. Sequences were obtained from PBMCs. The receptors were sampled from a man aged 35-49 years in good health and CMV-seronegative.

The chain has TRBV13 and TRBJ2-7, with 8 bases that match TRBD2. The V gene end was trimmed by 6 bases and the J gene end by 4 bases; junction bases not matched to a gene: 11. The CDR3 is made up of 15 amino acids. Germline lookup yields CDR1 PRHDT and CDR2 FYEKMQ (reference sequence). The CDR3 spells CASRLRGSGIYEQYF. The CDR3 DNA is TGTGCCAGCAGATTACGGGGTAGCGGGATTTACGAGCAGTACTTC.

The gene calls are TRBV7-9 and TRBJ2-7, with 12 bases that match TRBD2. The CDR3 is made up of 16 amino acids. The trim removed 1 base at V and 5 bases at J, leaving 6 bases unmatched. Germline V gives CDR1 SEHNR, CDR2 FQNEAQ (reference sequence). CDR3 sequence (DNA): TGTGCCAGCAGCTTAGGACTAGCGGGAGCCGGGGACGAGCAGTACTTC. It is translated as CASSLGLAGAGDEQYF.

V and J are TRBV5-1 and TRBJ1-2, with unresolved D. In germline, CDR1 is SGHRS, CDR2 YFSETQ. V shed 5 bases and J shed 4 bases, with 12 bases lying between them. The CDR3 extends over 13 amino acids. CDR3 coding DNA: TGCGCCAGCAGTTCTGGGCAGTCCTATGGCTACACCTTC. This gives the protein CASSSGQSYGYTF.

The rearrangement uses TRBV10-1 and TRBJ2-3; D gene unclear. Trimming left V 3 bases short and J 0 bases short, with 4 bases between. CDR1 and CDR2 from the germline V gene are WNHNN and SYGVQD (reference sequence). The CDR3 covers 13 residues. CDR3: CASSDLSTDTQYF. The CDR3 bases are TGCGCCAGCAGTGACCTAAGCACAGATACGCAGTATTTT.

The V and J genes are TRBV5-5 and TRBJ2-7, with D unresolved. Germline CDR1 and CDR2: SGHKS and YYEKEE (reference sequence). CDR3 length equals 12 residues. The V end was cut by 0 bases, the J end by 4 bases, with 5 bases between. CDR3 in DNA: TGTGCCAGCAGCTTGGTAGTTTACGAGCAGTACTTC. As protein: CASSLVVYEQYF.

V usage is TRBV13 and J usage is TRBJ2-1; D may be TRBD2 (6 bases). The CDR3 covers 16 residues. Germline CDR1 PRHDT, CDR2 FYEKMQ (reference sequence). V was cut by 1 base and J by 7 bases, with 17 bases left in between. The DNA for the CDR3 is TGTGCCAGCAGCTTAGAGGGACTGTTTAGTAAGAATGAGCAGTTCTTC. Its translation is CASSLEGLFSKNEQFF.

The chain is built from TRBV11-3 and TRBJ2-7, with D possibly TRBD2 on 7 matching bases. CDR1 is SGHNT, CDR2 YENEEA, per germline. This CDR3 region has 14 residues. The germline V and J ends were trimmed by 1 base and 3 bases, with 10 bases remaining between them. CDR3 region: CASSLGEGGYEQYF. The CDR3 DNA reads as TGTGCCAGCAGCTTAGGGGAGGGGGGCTACGAGCAGTACTTC.

V gene TRBV20-1 combines with J gene TRBJ2-7; no reliable D call. Germline assignment: CDR1 DFQATT and CDR2 SNEGSKA (reference sequence). The CDR3 runs 11 residues. V was pared by 4 bases and J by 4 bases, with 8 bases between. The CDR3 protein is CSATESYEQYF. CDR3 nucleotides: TGCAGTGCTACAGAGTCATACGAGCAGTACTTC.

This sequence joins TRBV6-5 and TRBJ2-7; TRBD1 agrees at 10 bases. From germline, CDR1 is MNHEY and CDR2 SVGAGI. J lost 2 bases, V lost 8 bases, and 9 bases had no gene match. CDR3 length: 15 amino acids. CDR3 nucleotides: TGTGCCAGCGGAAGACCGGGACAGGGGACCTACGAGCAGTACTTC. Translating it yields CASGRPGQGTYEQYF.

The chain uses TRBV5-1 and TRBJ2-7, with 11 bases matching TRBD2. CDR1 is SGHRS and CDR2 is YFSETQ in the germline V gene. V gave up 0 bases and J gave up 5 bases; unmatched junction bases: 22. The CDR3 is 21 amino acids. CDR3 sequence reads: CASSLAGFSLTSGTPANEQYF. The CDR3 DNA reads as TGCGCCAGCAGCTTGGCCGGTTTTTCCTTGACTAGCGGGACGCCGGCCAACGAGCAGTACTTC.

V gene TRBV9 combines with J gene TRBJ2-1; the match to TRBD2 covers 7 bases. This CDR3 contains 14 residues. V lost 0 bases and J lost 10; bases outside the gene matches: 7. Germline values: CDR1 SGDLS, CDR2 YYNGEE. The CDR3 nucleotides read TGTGCCAGCAGCGTAGGAGGGAGGGGAGTGGAGCAGTTCTTC. Translating it yields CASSVGGRGVEQFF. The entire variable domain, with the rest obtained from reference TRBV9 and TRBJ2-1, is as follows: DSGVTQTPKHLITATGQRVTLRCSPRSGDLSVYWYQQSLDQGLQFLIQYYNGEERAKGNILERFSAQQFPDLHSELNLSSLELGDSALYFCASSVGGRGVEQFFGPGTRLTVL.

The genes are TRBV9 and TRBJ2-1; 7 nucleotides match TRBD2. The germline V gene encodes CDR1 SGDLS and CDR2 YYNGEE. The CDR3 runs to 15 residues. Losses at the gene ends were 2 bases for V and 7 bases for J; bases not matched to a gene: 9. The CDR3 sequence: CASSVTLAAPNEQFF. The CDR3, as DNA: TGTGCCAGCAGCGTGACCCTAGCGGCCCCGAATGAGCAGTTCTTC.

The CDR3 reads CASSYSGRTDTQYF. Written as DNA, the CDR3 is TGTGCCAGCAGTTACTCCGGGAGGACAGATACGCAGTATTTT. The chain employs TRBV6-5 and TRBJ2-3; 7 bases are shared with TRBD2. The J segment lost 3 bases and the V segment lost 0 bases, leaving 0 bases of the junction unmatched. Per the germline V gene, CDR1 is MNHEY and CDR2 is SVGAGI. The CDR3 is 14 amino acids.

The rearrangement uses TRBV28 and TRBJ2-7, with 7 bases lining up with TRBD1. The V and J ends lost 4 bases and 3 bases, in that order; junction bases with no gene match: 9. The CDR3 is 15 residues long. Germline V gene data show CDR1 as MDHEN and CDR2 as SYDVKM. CDR3 amino acids: CASSSPRDSRYEQYF. In nucleotides, the CDR3 is TGTGCCAGCAGTTCACCCCGGGACAGCCGCTACGAGCAGTACTTC.

The gene calls are TRBV7-9 and TRBJ2-7, with a tentative D call TRBD2 (5 bases). CDR1 and CDR2 from the germline V gene are SEHNR and FQNEAQ (reference sequence). This CDR3 comprises 12 residues. V lost 3 bases and J lost 3, with 6 bases in between. The CDR3 spells CASSLGSYEQYF. CDR3 DNA sequence: TGTGCCAGCAGCTTGGGGAGCTACGAGCAGTACTTC.

The chain carries TRBV2 and TRBJ2-7; TRBD2 matches 8 bases. Looked up from germline, CDR1 is SNHLY and CDR2 is FYNNEI. The CDR3 is 15 amino acids. J was trimmed by 3 bases and V by 7 bases; bases with no gene match: 11. In nucleotides, the CDR3 is TGTGCCAGCAATAAGCAACTAGCGGTAAGCTACGAGCAGTACTTC. Its protein product is CASNKQLAVSYEQYF. Variable domain in full (rest from reference TRBV2 and TRBJ2-7): EPEVTQTPSHQVTQMGQEVILRCVPISNHLYFYWYRQILGQKVEFLVSFYNNEISEKSEIFDDQFSVERPDGSNFTLKIRSTKLEDSAMYFCASNKQLAVSYEQYFGPGTRLTVT.

The chain couples TRBV2 to TRBJ1-1; D gene uncertain. This CDR3 has 15 amino acids. V dropped 0 bases and J dropped 1 base, with 9 bases sitting between them. The germline CDR1 and CDR2 sequences are SNHLY and FYNNEI. The CDR3 reads CASSEALRRNTEAFF. The CDR3 nucleotides are TGTGCCAGCAGTGAAGCGCTTAGGAGGAACACTGAAGCTTTCTTT.

The rearrangement uses TRBV11-3 and TRBJ2-3; 9 positions agree with TRBD1. The germline CDR1 and CDR2 sequences are SGHNT and YENEEA. J gave up 1 base and V 4 bases, and 6 bases lay outside the gene matches. This CDR3 has 16 amino acids. The CDR3 nucleotides are TGTGCCAGCAGCTCCGCCCGGGACAGGGGCACAGATACGCAGTATTTT. It translates to CASSSARDRGTDTQYF.

The chain is built from TRBV7-8 and TRBJ2-3; 9 bases agree with TRBD2. J gave up 0 bases and V 5 bases, and 12 bases lay outside the gene matches. CDR1 is SGHVS and CDR2 is FQNEAQ in the germline V gene. The length of the CDR3 is 18 residues. The CDR3 spells CASSTRAGGYASTDTQYF. The CDR3 bases are TGTGCCAGCAGCACTCGAGCGGGAGGATATGCTAGCACAGATACGCAGTATTTT.

The rearrangement links TRBV5-4 to TRBJ2-1; 10 bases line up with TRBD2. V was pared by 3 bases and J by 2 bases, with 5 bases of the junction left unmatched. The CDR3 spans 16 residues. From germline, CDR1 is SGHNT and CDR2 YYREEE (reference sequence). The CDR3 coding sequence is TGTGCCAGCAGCTCCTCCCTAGCGGGGGCCTACAATGAGCAGTTCTTC. Amino acid sequence: CASSSSLAGAYNEQFF.

The rearrangement joins TRBV5-4 to TRBJ2-7; 14 bases map to TRBD2. V shed 4 bases, J shed 9 bases, and the junction held 9 bases outside the gene matches. Germline lookup yields CDR1 SGHNT and CDR2 YYREEE (reference sequence). This CDR3 has 15 residues. The CDR3: CASSLERTSGRSQYF. The CDR3 DNA reads as TGTGCCAGCAGCCTGGAGCGGACTAGCGGGAGGTCGCAGTACTTC.